The 24 T cell receptor beta chains given below trace back to one sample, sequenced in a study of identical twins. TCRdb redid the calling of the 5' RACE reads with MiXCR, one entry per CDR3 protein. The sample carries 300,000 to 400,000 distinct CDR3 sequences, 10% to 15% recorded once. Another study also made use of these data, one on yellow fever vaccine responses in identical twins.

Sequencing input: CD8+ T cells sorted from blood. These receptors all come from a woman under 30 in good health.

The chain has TRBV11-2 and TRBJ2-7; TRBD1 aligns across 7 bases. The germline V gene encodes CDR1 SGHAT and CDR2 FQNNGV. Trimming removed 5 bases from V and 2 bases from J; junction bases left unmatched: 12. The CDR3 extends over 16 amino acids. CDR3 in DNA: TGTGCCAGCAGCGGTAGAAGCTTCGGACAGGCCTACGAGCAGTACGTC. Amino acid sequence: CASSGRSFGQAYEQYV.

The chain has TRBV5-1 and TRBJ2-1; TRBD2 might be the D (7 bases). V was shortened by 0 bases and J by 3 bases, with 13 bases between the two germline ends. Germline V gives CDR1 SGHRS, CDR2 YFSETQ. The CDR3 is made up of 16 amino acids. The CDR3 sequence is CASSLGSGTHYNEQFF. CDR3 DNA sequence: TGCGCCAGCAGCTTGGGAAGCGGGACACACTACAATGAGCAGTTCTTC.

The chain couples TRBV6-6 to TRBJ2-7, with D perhaps TRBD1 (5 bases). CDR1 is MNHNY and CDR2 is SVGAGI in the germline V gene (reference sequence). With 4 bases removed from V and 2 bases from J, the gap between germline ends came to 9 bases. This CDR3 is 13 amino acids long. As DNA, the CDR3 is TGTGCCAGCAGTTCCCGACAGACCTACGAGCAGTACTTC. Protein sequence: CASSSRQTYEQYF.

In this sample, this clonotype turned up a few times. The chain recombines TRBV3-1 with TRBJ2-5; TRBD2 might be the D (7 bases). Trimming removed 0 bases at V and 3 bases at J, with 23 bases between. Germline CDR1 is LGHDT and CDR2 is YNNKEL (reference sequence). This CDR3 region has 19 residues. The CDR3 protein is CASSQDRWGGQPTKETQYF. The CDR3 nucleotides are TGTGCCAGCAGCCAAGATCGGTGGGGGGGCCAACCGACAAAAGAGACCCAGTACTTC.

This chain connects TRBV12-3 or TRBV12-4 to TRBJ2-1; possibly TRBD1 or TRBD2 for D (5 bases each). Deletions cut 8 bases from V and 4 bases from J, with 15 bases between. The CDR3 has 14 amino acids. The CDR3 loop is CASCSGPQYNEQFF. In DNA, the CDR3 is TGTGCCAGCTGTTCGGGACCTCAATACAATGAGCAGTTCTTC.

This clonotype turned up a few times. V is TRBV12-3 or TRBV12-4 and J is TRBJ1-1; D is uncertain. Between the trimmed V and J ends, which lost 1 base and 0 bases, there was a span of 6 bases. This CDR3 spans 14 amino acids. The CDR3 region is CASSLVSMNTEAFF. CDR3 DNA sequence: TGTGCCAGCAGTTTAGTTTCGATGAACACTGAAGCTTTCTTT.

This chain uses TRBV12-3 or TRBV12-4 with TRBJ1-2; D remains unclear. V lost 2 bases to trimming and J lost 3 bases, with 10 bases between them. This CDR3 has 14 residues. For the CDR3, the DNA is TGTGCCAGCAGTTTATTAAAACGGGACTATGGCTACACCTTC. This sequence encodes CASSLLKRDYGYTF.

The table lists this clonotype with a few counts. V usage is TRBV9 and J usage is TRBJ2-3; D assignment may be TRBD1 or TRBD2 (5 bases each). Germline V gene lookup returns CDR1 SGDLS and CDR2 YYNGEE. The V end was cut by 0 bases, the J end by 3 bases, with 11 bases between. The CDR3 covers 15 residues. CDR3 protein: CASSVEGSVTDTQYF. The DNA for the CDR3 is TGTGCCAGCAGCGTAGAGGGGAGCGTGACAGATACGCAGTATTTT.

The chain recombines TRBV2 with TRBJ2-5; D may be TRBD2 (6 bases). Germline V gene data show CDR1 as SNHLY and CDR2 as FYNNEI. This CDR3 is built from 13 residues. V was pared by 8 bases and J by 0 bases, with 10 bases between. For the CDR3, the DNA is TGTGCCAGCCATCGGGGGTACCAAGAGACCCAGTACTTC. Translated, it gives CASHRGYQETQYF.

This chain connects TRBV29-1 to TRBJ2-2; 9 bases align to TRBD2. Germline CDR1 SQVTM, CDR2 ANQGSEA. The CDR3 runs 14 residues. With V trimmed by 2 bases and J by 4 bases, 2 bases remained unmatched. The CDR3 DNA reads as TGCAGCGTTGAATTAGCGGGGGTCACCGGGGAGCTGTTTTTT. It translates to CSVELAGVTGELFF.

The chain joins TRBV28 to TRBJ2-1; D possibly corresponds to TRBD2 (6 bases). Germline CDR1 and CDR2: MDHEN and SYDVKM. The CDR3 covers 15 residues. V was trimmed by 3 bases and J by 2 bases, leaving 11 bases between them. The CDR3 sequence: CASSLMRGTYNEQFF. CDR3 bases: TGTGCCAGCAGTTTGATGCGGGGCACCTACAATGAGCAGTTCTTC.

This clonotype was recorded a few times. V and J are TRBV6-2 or TRBV6-3 and TRBJ2-7; possible D gene TRBD1, 6 bases. Germline CDR1 MNHEY, CDR2 SVGEGT. This CDR3 has 15 amino acids. Between the trimmed V and J ends, which lost 6 bases and 0 bases, there was a span of 15 bases. CDR3 sequence (DNA): TGTGCCAGCAGCACGACCGGGACATACTCCTACGAGCAGTACGTC. Amino acid sequence: CASSTTGTYSYEQYV.

This clonotype was seen only a few times. The chain recombines TRBV6-2 or TRBV6-3 with TRBJ2-7; a weak D match, TRBD1 (7 bases). Trimming left V 4 bases short and J 4 bases short, with 32 bases between. The CDR3 loop spans 20 amino acids. From germline, CDR1 is MNHEY and CDR2 SVGEGT. The CDR3 sequence is CASSWRGHGSYESGGYEQYF. As DNA, the CDR3 is TGTGCCAGCAGTTGGAGGGGGCATGGTAGTTATGAGTCTGGAGGGTACGAGCAGTACTTC.

The sample holds a few counts of this clonotype. The rearrangement links TRBV9 to TRBJ2-5; the D gene is possibly TRBD1 (6 bases). Germline loops: CDR1 SGDLS, CDR2 YYNGEE. The CDR3 runs 14 residues. The V and J ends lost 0 bases and 1 base respectively, with 7 bases between them. CDR3 in amino acids: CASSVGGGQETQYF. The CDR3 region has the DNA TGTGCCAGCAGCGTAGGAGGGGGCCAAGAGACCCAGTACTTC.

V and J are TRBV27 and TRBJ2-5; D gene uncertain. This CDR3 spans 14 amino acids. Between the trimmed V and J ends, which lost 6 bases and 0 bases, there was a span of 11 bases. Germline V lookup: CDR1 MNHEY, CDR2 SMNVEV (reference sequence). CDR3 protein: CASSSLGDQETQYF. CDR3 in DNA: TGTGCCAGCAGCTCGCTCGGCGACCAAGAGACCCAGTACTTC.

The CDR3 coding sequence is TGCAGTGCTAGAGATCCTTCGGGACACACTGAAGCTTTCTTT. Protein sequence: CSARDPSGHTEAFF. This chain connects TRBV20-1 to TRBJ1-1; TRBD1 is a possible D gene (5 bases). This CDR3 is built from 14 residues. V was clipped by 0 bases and J by 3 bases, with 11 bases between them. From germline, CDR1 is DFQATT and CDR2 SNEGSKA (reference sequence).

The chain has TRBV10-3 and TRBJ1-4; the D gene is possibly TRBD1 (5 bases). This CDR3 is built from 13 residues. Looked up from germline, CDR1 is ENHRY and CDR2 is SYGVKD. Trimming took 10 bases from V and 6 from J, leaving 15 bases between them. CDR3 DNA sequence: TGTGCCACTACAGGAGGGTATGATGAAAAACTGTTTTTT. As protein: CATTGGYDEKLFF.

The V gene is TRBV15, the J gene TRBJ2-7, with D possibly matching TRBD1 (5 bases). Germline-derived CDR1 and CDR2 are LNHNV and YYDKDF (reference sequence). This CDR3 spans 13 amino acids. Trimming cost V 1 base and J 6 bases, with 10 bases left between them. The CDR3 DNA reads as TGTGCCACCAGCAGAGTTGCAGGGCGCGAGCAGTACTTC. Amino acids: CATSRVAGREQYF.

This clonotype was counted between two and nine times. The chain links TRBV2 to TRBJ2-5; possibly TRBD2 for D (6 bases). Germline CDR1 SNHLY, CDR2 FYNNEI. The V gene lost 7 bases and the J gene lost 2 bases, with 14 bases spanning the gap. CDR3 length equals 14 residues. Here the CDR3 reads CASIGRRGQETQYF. The DNA of the CDR3 is TGTGCCAGCATCGGGAGACGGGGACAAGAGACCCAGTACTTC.

V is TRBV5-1 and J is TRBJ2-3; 8 positions match TRBD2. With 4 bases clipped from V and 5 bases from J, the junction kept 9 bases outside the gene matches. This CDR3 is built from 15 residues. Looked up from germline, CDR1 is SGHRS and CDR2 is YFSETQ. The CDR3 DNA follows: TGCGCCAGCAGCCCGATCCAGCGGGGGAGAGATACGCAGTATTTT. This gives the protein CASSPIQRGRDTQYF.

The V call is TRBV10-2, the J call TRBJ2-3; unclear D gene. CDR3 length: 15 residues. Germline-derived CDR1 and CDR2 are WSHSY and SAAADI. Between the trimmed V and J ends, which lost 0 bases and 0 bases, there was a span of 7 bases. Written as DNA, the CDR3 is TGCGCCAGCAGTGAGTCGTTGCGAAGCACAGATACGCAGTATTTT. Its translation: CASSESLRSTDTQYF.

The J gene is TRBJ2-1, the V gene TRBV24-1, with D unclear. Per germline, CDR1 KGHDR and CDR2 SFDVKD. This CDR3 has 11 residues. V lost 6 bases to trimming and J lost 10 bases, with 9 bases between them. The CDR3 region has the DNA TGTGCCACCAGTAGCACCGGGGAGCAGTTCTTC. This sequence encodes CATSSTGEQFF.

The chain uses TRBV2 and TRBJ2-3, with 9 positions matching TRBD2. The junction had 3 bases not matched to a gene; V was cut back by 1 base and J by 4 bases. Germline values: CDR1 SNHLY, CDR2 FYNNEI. This CDR3 has 15 amino acids. CDR3: CASSEGGGAPDTQYF. For the CDR3, the DNA is TGTGCCAGCAGTGAAGGCGGGGGGGCCCCAGATACGCAGTATTTT.

Only a few counts were recorded for this clonotype. The rearrangement joins TRBV28 to TRBJ1-1; possibly TRBD1 for D (6 bases). This CDR3 has 17 amino acids. Per germline, CDR1 MDHEN and CDR2 SYDVKM. Between the trimmed V and J ends, which lost 3 bases and 3 bases, there was a span of 20 bases. CDR3 residues: CASSFPTQTGLYTEAFF. The DNA of the CDR3 is TGTGCCAGCAGTTTCCCCACCCAAACAGGGCTATACACTGAAGCTTTCTTT.